The 14 T cell receptor beta chains reported below all come from one sample, sequenced in a study of control samples from healthy donors and cancer patients. Only in-frame clones appear in the TCRdb table, and some are missing; sequencing was by immunoSEQ multiplex PCR. The sample contains around 17,000 clones, approximately 88% of which appear only once. Sequencing input: PBMCs. These receptor sequences come from a man aged 60 to 69 with head and neck cancer.

The chain is built from TRBV29-1 and TRBJ1-2; the D gene is possibly TRBD1 (5 bases). CDR3 length: 13 amino acids. Germline-derived CDR1 and CDR2 are SQVTM and ANQGSEA. The V end lost 5 bases, the J end lost 7 bases, and 17 bases lay between the germline ends. CDR3 coding DNA: TGCAGCGTTCCCCAGGGAGGGCTGGGTGGCTACACCTTC. This sequence encodes CSVPQGGLGGYTF.

The J gene is TRBJ2-1, the V gene TRBV29-1; D is ambiguous. Germline V CDR1 and CDR2: SQVTM, ANQGSEA. V was trimmed by 8 bases and J by 11 bases, leaving 22 bases between them. This CDR3 contains 13 residues. The CDR3 region has the DNA TGCAGCCTGATCCCCCAGACGGCAGGACAGCAGTTCTTC. Translation gives CSLIPQTAGQQFF.

V is TRBV19 and J is TRBJ2-2; 8 nucleotides line up with TRBD1. The CDR3 runs to 17 residues. V lost 5 bases to trimming and J lost 7 bases; unmatched junction nucleotides: 15. Germline V gene sequence: CDR1 LNHDA, CDR2 SQIVND (reference sequence). CDR3 bases: TGTGCCAGTAGTCCCCAGGGGGCGATAAAAATGGTCGGGGAGCTGTTTTTT. It yields the protein CASSPQGAIKMVGELFF.

The chain employs TRBV9 and TRBJ2-3; no definite D call. V was shortened by 3 bases and J by 4 bases, with 9 bases between the two germline ends. This CDR3 is 13 amino acids long. Germline V gene data show CDR1 as SGDLS and CDR2 as YYNGEE. The CDR3 nucleotides read TGTGCCAGCAGCGCCGAAAGTGCAGATACGCAGTATTTT. Translating it yields CASSAESADTQYF.

This chain links TRBV5-4 with TRBJ1-4; the match to TRBD1 covers 9 bases. V was pared by 1 base and J by 5 bases, with 6 bases of the junction left unmatched. Per the germline V gene, CDR1 is SGHNT and CDR2 is YYREEE (reference sequence). This CDR3 has 16 amino acids. This CDR3 reads CASSLRPGQGNEKLFF. The DNA of the CDR3 is TGTGCCAGCAGCTTGCGTCCGGGACAGGGCAATGAAAAACTGTTTTTT.

J is TRBJ2-7 and V is TRBV7-7; 9 nucleotides agree with TRBD2. The length of the CDR3 is 15 residues. Germline loops: CDR1 SSHAT, CDR2 FNYEAQ (reference sequence). Trimming removed 5 bases from V and 4 bases from J; junction bases left unmatched: 9. CDR3 region: CASSPGLAGSYEQYF. The CDR3 nucleotides read TGTGCCAGCAGCCCGGGGCTAGCGGGGAGTTACGAGCAGTACTTC.

This rearrangement joins TRBV7-9 to TRBJ1-4; D ambiguous. Germline CDR1 reads SEHNR; CDR2 reads FQNEAQ (reference sequence). This CDR3 has 15 residues. Trimming shortened V by 1 base and J by 4 bases, and 10 bases separated the two germline ends. CDR3 nucleotides: TGTGCCAGCAGCTTAGGGGGATTCAATAATGAAAAACTGTTTTTT. It encodes CASSLGGFNNEKLFF.

The V gene is TRBV9, the J gene TRBJ2-1; no firm D call. Trimming shortened V by 4 bases and J by 2 bases, and 13 bases separated the two germline ends. Germline assignment: CDR1 SGDLS and CDR2 YYNGEE. The CDR3 covers 15 residues. This CDR3 is CASSPDTNTYNEQFF. As DNA, the CDR3 is TGTGCCAGCAGCCCCGACACAAACACCTACAATGAGCAGTTCTTC.

The chain joins TRBV6-6 to TRBJ1-4; possibly TRBD1 for D (5 bases). The CDR3 is 17 residues long. The V and J ends lost 5 bases and 4 bases respectively, with 20 bases between them. Germline V CDR1 and CDR2: MNHNY, SVGAGI (reference sequence). The CDR3 is CASSRRDPRGYNEKLFF. The CDR3 bases are TGTGCCAGCAGTCGCCGGGACCCTCGGGGCTATAATGAAAAACTGTTTTTT.

The rearrangement joins TRBV21-1 to TRBJ2-7. TRBV21-1 counts as a pseudogene. The CDR3 has 17 residues. In DNA form, the CDR3 reads TGTGCCAGCAGCAATCCCCTCAGGGGGGGAAACGTCTACGAGCAGTACTTC. Translation: CASSNPLRGGNVYEQYF.

The chain has TRBV12-5 and TRBJ2-5; D is perhaps TRBD2 (7 bases). Germline V gene lookup returns CDR1 LGHNT and CDR2 FRNRAP. V dropped 1 base and J dropped 3 bases, with 18 bases sitting between them. CDR3 size: 17 residues. CDR3 loop: CASGLEGGAGLKETQYF. The CDR3 region has the DNA TGTGCTAGTGGTTTGGAAGGGGGGGCAGGGTTGAAAGAGACCCAGTACTTC.

The chain recombines TRBV27 with TRBJ2-1; 11 bases align to TRBD1. Germline assignment: CDR1 MNHEY and CDR2 SMNVEV (reference sequence). J gave up 7 bases and V 5 bases, and 7 bases lay outside the gene matches. CDR3 size: 15 residues. The DNA for the CDR3 is TGTGCCAGCAGTCATGGGACAGGGGGATGGAATGAGCAGTTCTTC. As protein: CASSHGTGGWNEQFF.

The genes are TRBV15 and TRBJ2-5; D is uncertain. Germline V gene lookup returns CDR1 LNHNV and CDR2 YYDKDF (reference sequence). The CDR3 consists of 14 residues. Trimming removed 0 bases at V and 5 bases at J, with 10 bases between. CDR3 sequence: CATSRDTGWETQYF. CDR3 nucleotide sequence: TGTGCCACCAGCAGAGATACTGGGTGGGAGACCCAGTACTTC.

In DNA form, the CDR3 reads TGCAGCGCCAGGGGGTATGCTGAAGCTTTCTTT. This sequence encodes CSARGYAEAFF. V usage is TRBV29-1 and J usage is TRBJ1-1; 7 nucleotides line up with TRBD1. Germline CDR1 reads SQVTM; CDR2 reads ANQGSEA. V lost 7 bases to trimming and J lost 6 bases; unmatched junction nucleotides: 5. The CDR3 has 11 residues.